A selection of T cell receptor beta chains follows, all from one sample in a study of T cells in Graves' hyperthyroidism and ophthalmopathy. TCRdb itself ran the multiplex PCR reads through MiXCR, one entry per CDR3 protein. The sample lists about 590,000 distinct CDR3 sequences; 14% were seen once. Sequenced material: blood. These receptors were collected from a woman aged 18-30 years with Graves' ophthalmopathy. The CDR3 runs from the conserved cysteine through the conserved F or W. The order of the fields is CDR3 DNA, CDR3 protein, D gene, V gene, J gene, clone size. D genes are given only for firm matches. Clone size is shown for a subset of rows, as once, few, many or a class of expanded clone.

cdr3_nt: TGTGCCAGCAGTTTAGGTGGGGGGGCTAGCGGCGAGCAGTACTTC
cdr3_aa: CASSLGGGASGEQYF
d_call: .
v_call: TRBV12-3/TRBV12-4
j_call: TRBJ2-7
clone_size: few

cdr3_nt: TGTGCCAGCAGTTGGGGGGGCTGGGGCTACACCTTC
cdr3_aa: CASSWGGWGYTF
d_call: .
v_call: TRBV12-3/TRBV12-4
j_call: TRBJ1-2
clone_size: .

cdr3_nt: TGTGCCATCATGGGGACCACCTACGAGCAGTACTTC
cdr3_aa: CAIMGTTYEQYF
d_call: .
v_call: TRBV10-3
j_call: TRBJ2-7
clone_size: many

cdr3_nt: TGTGCCAGCAGTTTAAGGGGACTTCGGACTAGCGGGAGTCTATACGAGCAGTACTTC
cdr3_aa: CASSLRGLRTSGSLYEQYF
d_call: TRBD2
v_call: TRBV27
j_call: TRBJ2-7
clone_size: .

cdr3_nt: TGCGCCAGCAGCCAAGAAGGGGGGCACGGGGGACTGTTTTTT
cdr3_aa: CASSQEGGHGGLFF
d_call: .
v_call: TRBV4-3
j_call: TRBJ2-2
clone_size: few

cdr3_nt: TGTGCCAGTACCCCCCGTGGATTAAGCGGGAGAATCCTTAGCGAGACCCAGTACTTC
cdr3_aa: CASTPRGLSGRILSETQYF
d_call: TRBD2
v_call: TRBV19
j_call: TRBJ2-5
clone_size: .

cdr3_nt: TGTGCCAGCAGCGCCGCGGGAGGCAGTAGTAAGCAGTACTTC
cdr3_aa: CASSAAGGSSKQYF
d_call: TRBD2
v_call: TRBV9
j_call: TRBJ2-7
clone_size: many

cdr3_nt: TGTGCCAGCGTTCCACGGACGAACACTGAAGCTTTCTTT
cdr3_aa: CASVPRTNTEAFF
d_call: .
v_call: TRBV6-1
j_call: TRBJ1-1
clone_size: many

cdr3_nt: TGTGCCTGGAGTATCTACTACAATGAGCAGTTCTTC
cdr3_aa: CAWSIYYNEQFF
d_call: .
v_call: TRBV30
j_call: TRBJ2-1
clone_size: few

cdr3_nt: TGTGCCACCAGTTCCTACCGGGACTCAATACTCACAGATACGCAGTATTTT
cdr3_aa: CATSSYRDSILTDTQYF
d_call: .
v_call: TRBV24-1
j_call: TRBJ2-3
clone_size: many

cdr3_nt: TGTGCCAGCTCAGGGTATGACACTGAAGCTTTCTTT
cdr3_aa: CASSGYDTEAFF
d_call: .
v_call: TRBV18
j_call: TRBJ1-1
clone_size: many

cdr3_nt: TGTGCCAGCAGGCGGACAGGGACCCCCGGGGAGCTGTTTTTT
cdr3_aa: CASRRTGTPGELFF
d_call: TRBD1
v_call: TRBV5-6
j_call: TRBJ2-2
clone_size: .

cdr3_nt: TGTGCCAGCAGCTTAACGGTAGACAATGAGCAGTTCTTC
cdr3_aa: CASSLTVDNEQFF
d_call: .
v_call: TRBV7-3
j_call: TRBJ2-1
clone_size: many

cdr3_nt: TGTGCCAGCAGTTTCGGACCCATGAACACTGAAGCTTTCTTT
cdr3_aa: CASSFGPMNTEAFF
d_call: .
v_call: TRBV27
j_call: TRBJ1-1
clone_size: few

cdr3_nt: TGCGCCAGCAGCCAAGGGGGATGGGGACTAGCGGGGACTCTATACAATGAGCAGTCCTTC
cdr3_aa: CASSQGGWGLAGTLYNEQSF
d_call: TRBD2
v_call: TRBV4-3
j_call: TRBJ2-1
clone_size: .

cdr3_nt: TGTGCCAGTAGCGGGGGGCGGGAGGGCCAAGATACGCAGTATTTT
cdr3_aa: CASSGGREGQDTQYF
d_call: TRBD2
v_call: TRBV19
j_call: TRBJ2-3
clone_size: few

cdr3_nt: TGTGCCAGCAGCTTATCTCAGTCGAACACTGAAGCTTTCTTT
cdr3_aa: CASSLSQSNTEAFF
d_call: .
v_call: TRBV7-9
j_call: TRBJ1-1
clone_size: many

cdr3_nt: TGTGCCAGCAGCCTAGAGGGCGAATCGAACACCGGGGAGCTGTTTTTT
cdr3_aa: CASSLEGESNTGELFF
d_call: .
v_call: TRBV9
j_call: TRBJ2-2
clone_size: .

cdr3_nt: TGTGCCAGCAGTTTATCTAGTCGGGACACCTACGCAGATACGCAGTATTTT
cdr3_aa: CASSLSSRDTYADTQYF
d_call: .
v_call: TRBV27
j_call: TRBJ2-3
clone_size: few

cdr3_nt: TGTGCCAGCAGTTTAGGCCCCCCGGCCCAGTATAGCAATCAGCCCCAGCATTTT
cdr3_aa: CASSLGPPAQYSNQPQHF
d_call: .
v_call: TRBV27
j_call: TRBJ1-5
clone_size: many

cdr3_nt: TGTGCCAGCAGAGGATCCGGGACTAGCGGGTCGACAGATACGCAGTATTTT
cdr3_aa: CASRGSGTSGSTDTQYF
d_call: TRBD2
v_call: TRBV2
j_call: TRBJ2-3
clone_size: many

cdr3_nt: TGTGCCAGCAGTCCACAGGGCCGCGTGGTATCCTCCTACGAGCAGTACTTC
cdr3_aa: CASSPQGRVVSSYEQYF
d_call: .
v_call: TRBV27
j_call: TRBJ2-7
clone_size: .

cdr3_nt: TGTGCCAGCAGCGTAGCCGGCAGGGGGCTGAGTGGAGAGACCCAGTACTTC
cdr3_aa: CASSVAGRGLSGETQYF
d_call: TRBD1
v_call: TRBV9
j_call: TRBJ2-5
clone_size: many

cdr3_nt: TGTGCCAGTTTAAAGACCTGGCCCGGGGAGCTGTTTTTT
cdr3_aa: CASLKTWPGELFF
d_call: .
v_call: TRBV19
j_call: TRBJ2-2
clone_size: many

cdr3_nt: TGTGCCTGGAGTGAAGGGGGCGCGTATCAGCCCCAGCATTTT
cdr3_aa: CAWSEGGAYQPQHF
d_call: TRBD1
v_call: TRBV30
j_call: TRBJ1-5
clone_size: .

cdr3_nt: TGTGCCAGCAGCACAAAGAGGATTAACTATGGCTACACCTTC
cdr3_aa: CASSTKRINYGYTF
d_call: .
v_call: TRBV5-5
j_call: TRBJ1-2
clone_size: .

cdr3_nt: TGTGCCTGGAATCTAGCGGGAGAGGTTGATACGCAGTATTTT
cdr3_aa: CAWNLAGEVDTQYF
d_call: TRBD2
v_call: TRBV30
j_call: TRBJ2-3
clone_size: .